This T cell receptor (beta chain) was obtained from a study of blood T cell repertoires in COVID-19. Only in-frame clones appear in the TCRdb table, and some are missing; sequencing was by immunoSEQ multiplex PCR. Of some 120,000 clones in the sample, about 80% are singletons; the top ten hold around 25%. This sequence was found in a human donor in a cohort sampled during active COVID-19. Sequencing was carried out using peripheral blood.

CDR3 coding DNA: TGTGCCACCAGAGACAGGTTCCAGGGGGAAGCTTTCTTT. Translating gives CATRDRFQGEAFF. The chain is built from TRBV24-1 and TRBJ1-1; TRBD1 might be the D (6 bases). The CDR3 runs to 13 residues. V lost 7 bases to trimming and J lost 8 bases, with 16 bases between them. Germline CDR1 and CDR2: KGHDR and SFDVKD.